This record covers a single TCR beta chain. Profiled with immunoSEQ multiplex PCR; TCRdb holds only in-frame clones, not every one. The sample records roughly 79,000 clones, approximately 84% being singletons. Germline V CDR1 and CDR2: LGHNT, FRNRAP. CDR3 length: 21 residues. With 3 bases removed from V and 0 bases from J, the gap between germline ends came to 27 bases. These data come from a study of control samples from healthy donors and cancer patients. The receptor comes from a man in his forties or fifties in good health. Sequencing input: blood. The rearrangement uses TRBV12-5 and TRBJ1-5; possibly TRBD1 for D (5 bases). CDR3 DNA: TGTGCTAGTGGTTTAGGGAAAACTCGACCGGGACTCCGCAATAGCAATCAGCCCCAGCATTTT. It specifies CASGLGKTRPGLRNSNQPQHF.